This entry concerns a single TCR beta chain. What it binds is unknown. These data originate in a study of CD8+ T cells in alopecia areata. Study results and caveats: Clonality was higher in lesional than normal scalp, especially in alopecia totalis/universalis. Scalp clonality, together with expanded CD8+ clones among the top 100, fell significantly with tofacitinib.

cDNA prepared by RNA extraction and subsequent reverse transcription served as the template for sequencing. Using immunoSEQ multiplex PCR, the repertoire was profiled, and TCRdb retains in-frame clones only, with some absent. Of over 150,000 clones listed, roughly 50% were seen once; the top ten hold approximately 11%. CDR1 and CDR2 from the germline V gene are SGDLS and YYNGEE. V lost 0 bases and J lost 0, with 10 bases in between. This CDR3 has 15 residues. Treatment denoted: oral pan-JAK inhibitor, 5-10 mg twice daily. Using a FACSAria, the CD4+ and CD8+ T cells were sorted from the PBMCs. This clonotype was obtained from a human donor with alopecia areata. This chain links TRBV9 with TRBJ2-7, with D perhaps matching TRBD1 or TRBD2 (7 bases each). Specimen: CD8+ T cells sorted from blood, collected at week 24, from a patient treated with tofacitinib. Here the CDR3 DNA reads TGTGCCAGCAGCGTAGGGGAGGGGGCCTCCTACGAGCAGTACTTC. Its translation: CASSVGEGASYEQYF.